The rows below give T cell receptor beta chains drawn from one sample of a study of blood T cell repertoires in COVID-19. Generated by immunoSEQ multiplex PCR, the TCRdb table keeps only in-frame clones and is missing some. The table has around 270,000 clones, around 81% seen once. The sample was peripheral blood. These receptors were collected from an older person with COVID-19, enrolled during active disease. CDR3s include the opening cysteine and the closing phenylalanine or tryptophan. Each record gives: CDR3 length, J gene, clone size, V gene, D gene, CDR3 protein, CDR3 DNA. The D gene is left open where the match is weak. A row's size may be missing; if present it is once, few, many or a size class.

11	TRBJ2-2	-	TRBV29-1	-	CSVVQARELFF	TGCAGCGTTGTACAGGCTAGGGAGCTGTTTTTT
14	TRBJ1-6	-	TRBV5-4	-	CASSFETANSPLHF	TGTGCCAGCAGCTTTGAGACAGCTAATTCACCCCTCCACTTT
15	TRBJ2-5	-	TRBV7-9	-	CASSLRRGLQETQYF	TGTGCCAGCAGCTTACGCCGAGGCCTGCAAGAGACCCAGTACTTC
17	TRBJ1-1	-	TRBV27	TRBD1	CASSFSYGAGGNTEAFF	TGTGCCAGCAGTTTCTCCTACGGCGCAGGGGGGAACACTGAAGCTTTCTTT
15	TRBJ1-2	-	TRBV5-1	TRBD1	CASSPSTGLIYGYTF	TGCGCCAGCAGCCCCTCGACAGGGCTCATCTATGGCTACACCTTC
16	TRBJ1-1	-	TRBV4-3	TRBD1	CASSQDRAVGNTEAFF	TGCGCCAGCAGCCAGGACAGGGCGGTAGGGAACACTGAAGCTTTCTTT
16	TRBJ2-1	-	TRBV7-9	-	CASSLVGGRSHNEQFF	TGTGCCAGCAGCTTAGTCGGGGGACGGTCCCACAATGAGCAGTTCTTC
10	TRBJ1-1	-	TRBV20-1	TRBD1	CSATDRVGFF	TGCAGTGCTACCGACAGGGTTGGTTTCTTT
16	TRBJ2-1	-	TRBV3-1/TRBV3-2	TRBD1	CASSQGLTGVYNEQFF	TGTGCCAGCAGCCAGGGATTAACAGGGGTCTACAATGAGCAGTTCTTC
13	TRBJ1-1	-	TRBV27	-	CASSHPGRAEAFF	TGTGCCAGCAGCCACCCTGGCCGGGCTGAAGCTTTCTTT
14	TRBJ1-3	-	TRBV14	-	CASSQGGFGNTIYF	TGTGCCAGCAGCCAAGGGGGCTTCGGAAACACCATATATTTT
15	TRBJ1-2	-	TRBV5-6	TRBD1	CASSGTGESNYGYTF	TGTGCCAGCAGCGGAACAGGGGAATCTAACTATGGCTACACCTTC
13	TRBJ1-1	-	TRBV25-1	-	CASRQAGVTEAFF	TGTGCCAGCAGACAGGCAGGGGTTACTGAAGCTTTCTTT
17	TRBJ2-3	-	TRBV28	-	CASSLDPTVDSTDTQYF	TGTGCCAGCAGTTTAGACCCGACAGTCGACAGCACAGATACGCAGTATTTT
16	TRBJ2-3	-	TRBV3-1/TRBV3-2	-	CASSQEVSGGTDTQYF	TGTGCCAGCAGCCAAGAAGTCTCGGGAGGCACAGATACGCAGTATTTT
14	TRBJ1-5	-	TRBV6-1	TRBD1	CASSDQGAGQPQHF	TGTGCCAGCAGTGACCAGGGGGCGGGTCAGCCCCAGCATTTT
16	TRBJ2-2	-	TRBV15	-	CATSNPYEGYTGELFF	TGTGCCACCAGCAACCCCTACGAGGGTTACACCGGGGAGCTGTTTTTT
14	TRBJ1-2	once	TRBV7-2	-	CASSLTGQVYGYTF	TGTGCCAGCAGCTTGACAGGACAAGTATATGGCTACACCTTC
14	TRBJ2-1	-	TRBV5-5	-	CASSLTSAGNEQFF	TGTGCCAGCAGCTTGACGTCGGCGGGCAATGAGCAGTTCTTC
16	TRBJ2-3	-	TRBV7-2	TRBD2	CASSFGGAGGRNTQYF	TGTGCCAGCAGCTTCGGAGGAGCGGGGGGCAGGAATACGCAGTATTTT
18	TRBJ2-1	once	TRBV4-2	TRBD2	CASSPKLTLAGVSNEQFF	TGTGCCAGCAGCCCCAAATTAACACTAGCGGGAGTCAGTAATGAGCAGTTCTTC
16	TRBJ2-1	-	TRBV29-1	TRBD2	CSVGGGSGSTHNEQFF	TGCAGCGTTGGGGGCGGGAGCGGGAGCACCCACAATGAGCAGTTCTTC
15	TRBJ2-7	-	TRBV28	TRBD2	CASSFLSGGGYEQYF	TGTGCCAGCAGTTTTCTGAGCGGGGGCGGCTACGAGCAGTACTTC
17	TRBJ2-1	-	TRBV6-2/TRBV6-3	TRBD2	CASSRDTSSGYYNEQFF	TGTGCCAGCAGTCGGGATACCTCTAGCGGCTATTACAATGAGCAGTTCTTC
12	TRBJ1-4	-	TRBV15	-	CATSRVKEKLFF	TGTGCCACCAGCAGAGTAAAAGAAAAACTGTTTTTT
15	TRBJ2-1	-	TRBV18	-	CASSPDTQDRNEQFF	TGTGCCAGCTCACCGGACACACAGGATAGGAATGAGCAGTTCTTC
15	TRBJ1-1	few	TRBV24-1	-	CATSDSGTLNTEAFF	TGTGCCACCAGTGACTCCGGGACACTGAACACTGAAGCTTTCTTT
16	TRBJ2-1	once	TRBV6-2/TRBV6-3	TRBD2	CASSYSLAGEGNEQFF	TGTGCCAGCAGTTACTCGCTAGCGGGAGAGGGCAATGAGCAGTTCTTC
14	TRBJ2-1	-	TRBV11-3	-	CASSFSGSYNEQFF	TGTGCCAGCAGCTTCTCAGGCTCCTACAATGAGCAGTTCTTC
14	TRBJ1-4	-	TRBV9	TRBD1	CASSPRDRVEKLFF	TGTGCCAGCAGCCCGAGGGACAGGGTTGAAAAACTGTTTTTT
15	TRBJ2-3	many	TRBV4-1	TRBD2	CASSPGLADTDTQYF	TGCGCCAGCAGCCCGGGACTAGCGGACACAGATACGCAGTATTTT
15	TRBJ1-3	-	TRBV28	-	CASSFRGFSGNTIYF	TGTGCCAGCTCTTTCAGGGGCTTCTCTGGAAACACCATATATTTT
17	TRBJ2-3	-	TRBV28	TRBD2	CASSLWGGGAVTDTQYF	TGTGCCAGCAGTTTATGGGGCGGGGGGGCCGTAACAGATACGCAGTATTTT
18	TRBJ2-1	-	TRBV7-6	TRBD2	CASSRPMGAGGLGDEQFF	TGTGCCAGCAGCCGCCCCATGGGGGCGGGAGGGCTGGGGGATGAGCAGTTCTTC
17	TRBJ2-1	once	TRBV27	TRBD2	CASSSSATSGRFDEQFF	TGTGCCAGCAGTTCAAGCGCGACTAGCGGGAGGTTCGATGAGCAGTTCTTC
13	TRBJ1-2	-	TRBV28	-	CASSFLGAGGYTF	TGTGCCAGCAGTTTTCTGGGAGCGGGTGGCTACACCTTC
14	TRBJ2-7	-	TRBV6-5	TRBD2	CAAGAAGGDYEQYF	TGTGCCGCGGGGGCTGCGGGAGGGGATTACGAGCAGTACTTC
18	TRBJ2-5	once	TRBV19	TRBD2	CASSIRAGLASVGKTQYF	TGTGCCAGTAGTATAAGGGCGGGACTAGCTTCGGTCGGGAAGACCCAGTACTTC
18	TRBJ1-6	-	TRBV5-1	TRBD1	CASSSSGTGGSYNSPLHF	TGCGCCAGCAGCTCCTCCGGGACAGGGGGTTCCTATAATTCACCCCTCCACTTT
15	TRBJ2-7	-	TRBV6-2/TRBV6-3	TRBD1	CASSPRGQGAYEQYF	TGTGCCAGCAGTCCCCGGGGGCAGGGGGCTTACGAGCAGTACTTC
14	TRBJ1-5	-	TRBV28	-	CASSSAGSRQPQHF	TGTGCCAGCAGTTCGGCAGGGTCTCGTCAGCCCCAGCATTTT
14	TRBJ1-1	-	TRBV5-1	TRBD1	CASSSQGGNTEAFF	TGCGCCAGCAGCTCCCAGGGGGGGAACACTGAAGCTTTCTTT
12	TRBJ1-2	-	TRBV28	-	CASSSTDLGYTF	TGTGCCAGCAGTTCTACAGACCTTGGCTACACCTTC
13	TRBJ1-1	once	TRBV18	-	CASSRDKNTEAFF	TGTGCCAGCTCCCGGGACAAGAACACTGAAGCTTTCTTT
14	TRBJ1-6	-	TRBV6-6	TRBD1	CASTVDRVSSPLHF	TGTGCCAGCACCGTGGACAGGGTGAGTTCACCCCTCCACTTT
14	TRBJ2-1	-	TRBV19	TRBD2	CASSRAGAYNEQFF	TGTGCCAGTAGTAGGGCGGGAGCCTACAATGAGCAGTTCTTC
15	TRBJ2-3	-	TRBV9	TRBD2	CASSVEAGARDTQYF	TGTGCCAGCAGCGTAGAAGCGGGAGCTCGAGATACGCAGTATTTT